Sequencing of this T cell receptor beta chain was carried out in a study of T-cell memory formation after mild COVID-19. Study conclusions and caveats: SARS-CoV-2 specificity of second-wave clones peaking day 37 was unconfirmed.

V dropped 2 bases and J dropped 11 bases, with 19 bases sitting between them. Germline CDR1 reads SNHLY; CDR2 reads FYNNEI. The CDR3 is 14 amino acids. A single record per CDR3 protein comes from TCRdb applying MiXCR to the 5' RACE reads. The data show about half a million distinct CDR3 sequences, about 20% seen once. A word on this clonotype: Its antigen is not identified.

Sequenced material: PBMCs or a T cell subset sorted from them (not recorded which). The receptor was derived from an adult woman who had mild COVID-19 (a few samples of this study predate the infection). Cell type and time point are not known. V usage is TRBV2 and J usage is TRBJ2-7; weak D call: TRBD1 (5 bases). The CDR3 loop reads CASSEKGKRADEYF. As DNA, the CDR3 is TGTGCCAGCAGTGAAAAGGGGAAGCGTGCGGACGAGTACTTC.